Below, 21 T cell receptor beta chains from the same sample are listed, as sequenced in a study of tumor and adjacent non-tumor tissue in lung cancer. TCRbeta libraries were built with three rounds of nested PCR, modified from ARM-PCR. TCRdb reprocessed the multiplex PCR reads via MiXCR and lists one record per CDR3 protein. There are about 81,000 distinct CDR3 sequences in the sample; roughly 72% occur only once, and approximately 9% lies in the top ten. The template was RNA from unsorted bulk tissue. Sequences were obtained from lung tumor tissue. The receptors originated from a woman in her thirties or forties with non-small cell lung cancer.

Points on this clonotype: The junction departs from germline at one end; a sequencing error may be responsible. The chain has TRBV12-3 or TRBV12-4 and TRBJ1-1, with TRBD1 identical over 9 bases. This CDR3 is 16 amino acids long. The CDR3 region has the DNA TGTGCCAGCAGTCCGTACCTGGACAGGGGAAGCACTGAAGTTTTCTTT. Its translation is CASSPYLDRGSTEVFF.

The V and J genes are TRBV6-4 and TRBJ2-7; 8 bases line up with TRBD1. J lost 2 bases, V lost 6 bases, and 6 bases had no gene match. The V gene's germline CDR1 is MRHNA and CDR2 SNTAGT. This CDR3 has 14 amino acids. The CDR3 sequence is CASRGDRSPYEQYF. The CDR3 nucleotides read TGTGCCAGCAGAGGGGACAGGAGCCCCTACGAGCAGTACTTC.

In the case of this clonotype: A read error may explain this, as a much larger clone is one base away. V and J are TRBV20-1 and TRBJ2-7; TRBD1 might be the D (6 bases). The better agreement between TRBJ2-1 and the DNA end casts doubt on the J call. The length of the CDR3 is 14 residues. Germline lookup yields CDR1 DFQATT and CDR2 SNEGSKA (reference sequence). The CDR3 protein is CSARTPTGPYEQFF. In DNA form, the CDR3 reads TGCAGTGCTAGAACCCCGACAGGTCCCTACGAGCAGTTCTTC.

The V call is TRBV11-3, the J call TRBJ2-1, with D perhaps TRBD1 (6 bases). The CDR3 spans 14 residues. Germline V gives CDR1 SGHNT, CDR2 YENEEA. V gave up 5 bases and J gave up 8 bases, with 16 bases separating them. CDR3 amino acids: CASSITGCGYEQFF. CDR3 bases: TGTGCCAGCAGCATAACAGGGTGTGGGTATGAGCAGTTCTTC.

Worth noting for this clonotype: Since the CDR3 does not end with the conserved phenylalanine or tryptophan, this likely comes from a read error. In DNA, the CDR3 is TGTGCTAGCAGTTACCTGGGACGGCTCCTGGGGGACGAGCAGTACTTA. Protein: CASSYLGRLLGDEQYL. The V call is TRBV6-6, the J call TRBJ2-7; D is possibly TRBD1 or TRBD2 (5 bases each). Germline assignment: CDR1 MNHNY and CDR2 SVGAGI (reference sequence). This CDR3 region has 16 residues.

About this clonotype itself: This could be a read error, since a much larger clone is one nucleotide away. The chain recombines TRBV20-1 with TRBJ2-7; D uncertain. Germline V gives CDR1 DFQATT, CDR2 SNEGSKA (reference sequence). The CDR3 totals 13 residues. DNA of the CDR3: TGCAGTGCTAGTCCCATCGAGAGGTACGAGCAGCACTTC. It codes for CSASPIERYEQHF.

The rearrangement links TRBV10-1 to TRBJ2-2, with D perhaps TRBD2 (6 bases). Trimming took 3 bases from V and 6 from J, leaving 17 bases between them. CDR1 and CDR2 from the germline V gene are WNHNN and SYGVQD (reference sequence). The CDR3 has 16 amino acids. CDR3 protein: CASSDSSGTQPGELFF. CDR3 in DNA: TGCGCCAGCAGTGATTCTAGTGGGACTCAGCCCGGGGAGCTGTTTTTT.

Comment on this clonotype: One end of the junction does not line up with germline, which may come from a read error. The chain joins TRBV5-6 to TRBJ2-3; 7 bases are a match to TRBD2. Germline CDR1 is SGHDT and CDR2 is YYEEEE. The CDR3 is 16 residues long. CDR3 bases: TGTGCCAGCAGCTTGGTGGGGGGGGACGGTACAGTTACGCAGTATTTT. Translating it yields CASSLVGGDGTVTQYF.

The chain is built from TRBV11-2 and TRBJ2-1, with 11 bases matching TRBD2. Trimming took 11 bases from V and 0 from J; bases not matched to a gene: 12. The CDR3 spans 17 residues. The V gene's germline CDR1 is SGHAT and CDR2 FQNNGV. The DNA for the CDR3 is TGTGCCTGCGGCCCCGGGACTAGCGGCACCTCCTACAATGAGCAGTTCTTC. This gives the protein CACGPGTSGTSYNEQFF.

Details on this clonotype: At one boundary the junction diverges from the germline segment, which might be a read error. The V call is TRBV29-1, the J call TRBJ2-1, with a tentative D call TRBD2 (5 bases). The CDR3 runs to 13 residues. Germline loops: CDR1 SQVTM, CDR2 ANQGSEA. CDR3 in amino acids: CSVILTLHNEQFF. In DNA, the CDR3 is TGTAGCGTAATACTGACACTTCACAATGAGCAGTTCTTC.

As regards this clonotype: This is likely a read error, given that the CDR3 carries no conserved phenylalanine or tryptophan at its end. The chain carries TRBV11-2 and TRBJ2-1; TRBD2 is a possible D gene (5 bases). The V gene's germline CDR1 is SGHAT and CDR2 FQNNGV. The CDR3 extends over 15 amino acids. DNA of the CDR3: TGTGCCGGCAGATGGGTAGGGAGCTCCTACAATGAGCAGTTCATC. Translation: CAGRWVGSSYNEQFI.

The chain has TRBV5-5 and TRBJ2-1; D is uncertain. V lost 4 bases and J lost 10, with 15 bases in between. The CDR3 spans 13 residues. CDR1 and CDR2 from the germline V gene are SGHKS and YYEKEE (reference sequence). The CDR3 DNA follows: TGTGCCAGCAGCACCGCAGATGGCAAAGAGCAGTTCTTC. Translation gives CASSTADGKEQFF.

On this clonotype itself: One end of the junction varies from germline; a read error may be responsible. The chain combines TRBV12-3 or TRBV12-4 with TRBJ1-5, with D unresolved. This CDR3 region has 14 residues. In nucleotides, the CDR3 is TGTGTCTGCAGTTTCCTAGGCCTTAATCAGCCACAGCATTTT. This codes for CVCSFLGLNQPQHF.

The chain combines TRBV6-6 with TRBJ1-5, with D perhaps matching TRBD1 (6 bases). The V gene's germline CDR1 is MNHNY and CDR2 SVGAGI (reference sequence). V was clipped by 5 bases and J by 9 bases, with 23 bases between them. The CDR3 has 16 amino acids. CDR3 sequence: CASSAGTRGVLGPQHF. The CDR3 DNA follows: TGTGCCAGCAGTGCCGGGACAAGGGGCGTCTTGGGGCCCCAGCATTTT.

This clonotype was found a few times. A much more abundant neighbour one base away suggests this may be a read error. The CDR3 is CASSDGGVGSYNEQFF. CDR3 sequence (DNA): TGTGCCAGCAGTGACGGGGGGGTCGGGTCGTACAATGAGCAGTTCTTC. The chain uses TRBV6-1 and TRBJ2-1, with 8 bases identical to TRBD2. The V gene end was trimmed by 3 bases and the J gene end by 4 bases; junction bases not matched to a gene: 8. This CDR3 is 16 amino acids long. The V gene's germline CDR1 is MNHNS and CDR2 SASEGT.

In its sample, this clonotype was seen once. The junction does not match germline at one end; this may be a read error. CDR3 DNA sequence: TGTGCCAGCAGTTCCACCCCCGGCGGACAGGGAAATCAGCCCCAGCAATTT. Translation gives CASSSTPGGQGNQPQQF. The chain employs TRBV6-6 and TRBJ1-5; 8 nucleotides match TRBD1. CDR3 length equals 17 residues. Germline V gene sequence: CDR1 MNHNY, CDR2 SVGAGI (reference sequence).

This clonotype was observed many times. The chain joins TRBV28 to TRBJ2-7; 9 positions match TRBD1. J lost 0 bases, V lost 5 bases, and 8 bases had no gene match. CDR3 length: 16 residues. Per germline, CDR1 MDHEN and CDR2 SYDVKM. CDR3 in DNA: TGTGCCAGCAGTCTTCCCGGGACAGGGACCTCCTACGAGCAGTACTTC. Its translation is CASSLPGTGTSYEQYF.

Details on this clonotype: One end of the junction does not line up with germline, which may come from a read error. The chain is built from TRBV10-1 and TRBJ2-7; 12 nucleotides line up with TRBD2. This CDR3 is 16 amino acids long. Germline CDR1 WNHNN, CDR2 SYGVQD (reference sequence). The CDR3 DNA sequence: TGCGCTAGCAGTCCAGAGGCACTAGCGGGAGGCTACGAGCAGTACTTC. It specifies CASSPEALAGGYEQYF.

This clonotype was seen ten or more times. The CDR3: CASSAYGQGNSPLHF. DNA of the CDR3: TGTGCCAGCAGTGCTTATGGACAGGGGAATTCACCCCTCCACTTT. This sequence joins TRBV28 and TRBJ1-6; 9 positions agree with TRBD1. CDR1 and CDR2 from the germline V gene are MDHEN and SYDVKM. The CDR3 has 15 amino acids. V lost 5 bases, J lost 7 bases, and 6 bases stayed unmatched. Based on the CDR3 plus reference TRBV28 and TRBJ1-6, the full variable domain is DVKVTQSSRYLVKRTGEKVFLECVQDMDHENMFWYRQDPGLGLRLIYFSYDVKMKEKGDIPEGYSVSREKKERFSLILESASTNQTSMYLCASSAYGQGNSPLHFGNGTRLTVT.

This clonotype came up many times. V gene TRBV12-3 or TRBV12-4 combines with J gene TRBJ1-4; weak D call: TRBD1 (6 bases). There are 14 residues in the CDR3. V lost 7 bases to trimming and J lost 6 bases, with 15 bases between them. DNA for the CDR3: TGTGCCAGCACCCATACAGGGTCATATGAAAAACTGTTTTTT. This codes for CASTHTGSYEKLFF.

This clonotype has more than one count but fewer than ten. Possible read error: a much larger clone is one base away. The rearrangement links TRBV12-3 or TRBV12-4 to TRBJ1-1, with 10 bases lining up with TRBD1. The CDR3 has 14 amino acids. The CDR3 loop is CASSLTGGRSEALF. CDR3 DNA: TGTGCCAGCAGCCTGACAGGGGGCAGGTCTGAAGCTCTCTTT.